Below are 20 T cell receptor beta chains sequenced from a single sample in a study of T cell responses to AZD1222 COVID-19 vaccine. Method: immunoSEQ multiplex PCR; TCRdb's copy keeps in-frame clones and lacks some. The top ten clones hold 2% to 2.5% of a sample with 150,000 or so clones, around 88% of them seen once. The material was peripheral blood, obtained on day 0 of AZD1222 vaccination. These receptors originate from an adult in good health.

The chain has TRBV14 and TRBJ2-2; a weak D match, TRBD2 (6 bases). The germline CDR1 and CDR2 sequences are SGHDN and FVKESK. The V end lost 5 bases, the J end lost 6 bases, and 10 bases lay between the germline ends. This CDR3 is built from 13 residues. The CDR3 DNA is TGTGCCAGCAGCGCGACTAGTCCCGGGGAGCTGTTTTTT. This translates into CASSATSPGELFF.

V gene TRBV7-2 combines with J gene TRBJ1-1; no firm D call. The CDR3 covers 13 residues. Germline values: CDR1 SGHTA, CDR2 FQGNSA. V lost 3 bases, J lost 5 bases, and 10 bases lay in between. The DNA for the CDR3 is TGTGCCAGCAGCTTCGGGTTAGAAACTGAAGCTTTCTTT. Translating it yields CASSFGLETEAFF.

This chain joins TRBV7-9 and TRBJ2-2; 9 bases are a match to TRBD1. The ends lost 5 bases at V and 4 bases at J; junction bases unmatched: 5. Germline values: CDR1 SEHNR, CDR2 FQNEAQ (reference sequence). The CDR3 consists of 15 residues. CDR3 coding DNA: TGTGCCAGCAGCCTCCGGGACAGGGTCACCGGGGAGCTGTTTTTT. This encodes CASSLRDRVTGELFF.

The rearrangement joins TRBV10-3 to TRBJ2-7; D ambiguous. V was trimmed by 8 bases and J by 1 base, leaving 12 bases between them. Germline V lookup: CDR1 ENHRY, CDR2 SYGVKD. The CDR3 extends over 13 amino acids. In nucleotides, the CDR3 is TGTGCCATCGCATGGGATGAATCCTACGAGCAGTACTTC. Protein sequence: CAIAWDESYEQYF.

The chain links TRBV10-3 to TRBJ2-2, with D perhaps being TRBD1 or TRBD2 (5 bases each). V lost 6 bases to trimming and J lost 7 bases, with 12 bases between them. The CDR3 consists of 13 residues. Germline CDR1 and CDR2: ENHRY and SYGVKD. The CDR3: CAIRGVLIGELFF. For the CDR3, the DNA is TGTGCCATCAGGGGGGTTTTAATCGGGGAGCTGTTTTTT.

This chain connects TRBV5-5 to TRBJ2-1; no firm D call. The CDR3 covers 13 residues. CDR1 is SGHKS, CDR2 YYEKEE, per germline (reference sequence). The V and J ends lost 8 bases and 0 bases respectively, with 9 bases between them. In DNA form, the CDR3 reads TGTGCCAGTCATGTGAGCTCCTACAATGAGCAGTTCTTC. Protein sequence: CASHVSSYNEQFF.

V is TRBV9 and J is TRBJ1-2; TRBD1 aligns across 10 bases. Germline CDR1 and CDR2: SGDLS and YYNGEE. There are 13 residues in the CDR3. V gave up 4 bases and J gave up 8 bases; unmatched junction bases: 5. CDR3 in amino acids: CASSPGTGEGYTF. CDR3 nucleotides: TGTGCCAGCAGCCCCGGGACAGGGGAAGGCTACACCTTC.

This chain connects TRBV25-1 to TRBJ1-6; no clear D gene. CDR1 and CDR2 (germline): MGHDK, SYGVNS. The V end lost 0 bases, the J end lost 10 bases, and 10 bases lay between the germline ends. This CDR3 is built from 14 residues. The CDR3 loop reads CASSEYVAASPLHF. DNA of the CDR3: TGTGCCAGCAGTGAATACGTGGCCGCCTCACCCCTCCACTTT. The full variable domain, its missing parts supplied by reference TRBV25-1 and TRBJ1-6, is EADIYQTPRYLVIGTGKKITLECSQTMGHDKMYWYQQDPGMELHLIHYSYGVNSTEKGDLSSESTVSRIRTEHFPLTLESARPSHTSQYLCASSEYVAASPLHFGNGTRLTVT.

V is TRBV7-9 and J is TRBJ1-1, with D maybe TRBD1 (6 bases). The CDR3 contains 14 residues. Trimming cost V 5 bases and J 1 base, with 11 bases left between them. Germline V gives CDR1 SEHNR, CDR2 FQNEAQ (reference sequence). The CDR3 region is CASSLRDTNTEAFF. The CDR3 region has the DNA TGTGCCAGCAGCCTACGGGACACGAACACTGAAGCTTTCTTT. The whole variable domain, remainder taken from reference TRBV7-9 and TRBJ1-1, is DTGVSQNPRHKITKRGQNVTFRCDPISEHNRLYWYRQTLGQGPEFLTYFQNEAQLEKSRLLSDRFSAERPKGSFSTLEIQRTEQGDSAMYLCASSLRDTNTEAFFGQGTRLTVV.

The CDR3 protein is CASSLVGTETQYF. The CDR3, as DNA: TGTGCCAGCAGCCTCGTCGGTACAGAGACCCAGTACTTC. V gene TRBV3-1 (or the pseudogene TRBV3-2) combines with J gene TRBJ2-5; D unclear. The CDR3 runs 13 residues. V lost 4 bases to trimming and J lost 4 bases, with 10 bases between them. The germline gives CDR1 LGHDT, CDR2 YNNKEL (reference sequence).

This clone was detected only a few times. The chain is built from TRBV6-5 and TRBJ1-6; D unresolved. Germline values: CDR1 MNHEY, CDR2 SVGAGI. The CDR3 is 15 amino acids. V lost 6 bases, J lost 6 bases, and 15 bases lay in between. CDR3 coding DNA: TGTGCCAGCAGGCGGACGGTATTCTCTAATTCACCCCTCCACTTT. Translation: CASRRTVFSNSPLHF.

V and J are TRBV2 and TRBJ1-2, with D possibly matching TRBD1 (6 bases). Trimming removed 1 base from V and 7 bases from J, with 16 bases in between. Looked up from germline, CDR1 is SNHLY and CDR2 is FYNNEI. The CDR3 has 15 amino acids. The CDR3 loop is CASSEDRGDRVGYTF. CDR3 DNA: TGTGCCAGCAGTGAAGATAGGGGGGATCGAGTTGGCTACACCTTC.

This chain connects TRBV5-6 to TRBJ1-5; 9 positions agree with TRBD1. CDR3 length: 13 amino acids. Germline trimming cut 4 bases from V and 7 bases from J; bases unmatched to any gene: 3. In germline, CDR1 is SGHDT, CDR2 YYEEEE. CDR3 sequence: CASSRDRGQPQHF. The CDR3 DNA follows: TGTGCCAGCAGCCGCGACAGGGGGCAGCCCCAGCATTTT. Filled out from reference TRBV5-6 and TRBJ1-5, the complete variable domain reads DAGVTQSPTHLIKTRGQQVTLRCSPKSGHDTVSWYQQALGQGPQFIFQYYEEEERQRGNFPDRFSGHQFPNYSSELNVNALLLGDSALYLCASSRDRGQPQHFGDGTRLSIL.

The chain is built from TRBV30 and TRBJ1-2, with 9 nucleotides matching TRBD1. The trim removed 3 bases at V and 3 bases at J, leaving 5 bases unmatched. The CDR3 length is 14 residues. CDR1 is GTSNPN, CDR2 SVGIG, per germline (reference sequence). The CDR3 DNA reads as TGTGCCTGGAGCGTACAGGGGGCACACTATGGCTACACCTTC. Its protein product is CAWSVQGAHYGYTF.

This sequence joins TRBV13 and TRBJ1-3, with a possible D match to TRBD1 (6 bases). V was clipped by 2 bases and J by 1 base, with 9 bases between them. The CDR3 has 15 residues. Germline V gene lookup returns CDR1 PRHDT and CDR2 FYEKMQ (reference sequence). The CDR3 DNA sequence: TGTGCCAGCAGCTTAAGACAGGAGTCTGGAAACACCATATATTTT. Residues: CASSLRQESGNTIYF.

This clone was detected only once. The chain combines TRBV11-3 with TRBJ2-1, with 7 nucleotides matching TRBD2. The CDR3 extends over 13 amino acids. V lost 3 bases to trimming and J lost 5 bases; unmatched junction nucleotides: 1. Germline V gene sequence: CDR1 SGHNT, CDR2 YENEEA. CDR3 sequence: CASSFAGDNEQFF. The DNA for the CDR3 is TGTGCCAGCAGCTTCGCGGGAGACAATGAGCAGTTCTTC. Complete variable domain (other parts from reference TRBV11-3 and TRBJ2-1): EAGVVQSPRYKIIEKKQPVAFWCNPISGHNTLYWYLQNLGQGPELLIRYENEEAVDDSQLPKDRFSAERLKGVDSTLKIQPAELGDSAVYLCASSFAGDNEQFFGPGTRLTVL.

For this clone: One end of the junction fails to match germline, which may point to a read error. The chain combines TRBV20-1 with TRBJ1-2, with D unresolved. Germline CDR1 reads DFQATT; CDR2 reads SNEGSKA (reference sequence). CDR3 length: 10 amino acids. CDR3 DNA sequence: TGCAGTGCAAGAGGTGGTGGCTACACCTTC. Translated: CSARGGGYTF.

For this clone: Relative to the germline gene, one junction end is altered; a read error may explain this. The genes are TRBV7-7 and TRBJ2-1; the D gene is possibly TRBD2 (5 bases). The CDR3 is 12 residues long. Looked up from germline, CDR1 is SSHAT and CDR2 is FNYEAQ (reference sequence). This CDR3 reads CASSSTSNEQFF. The DNA for the CDR3 is TGTGCTAGCAGCTCCACTAGCAATGAGCAGTTCTTC.

The chain combines TRBV6-5 with TRBJ2-2, with D possibly being TRBD2 (5 bases). Germline values: CDR1 MNHEY, CDR2 SVGAGI. V lost 0 bases, J lost 6 bases, and 8 bases lay in between. This CDR3 is 14 amino acids long. As DNA, the CDR3 is TGTGCCAGCAGTTACTCGAGAGGGCCCGGGGAGCTGTTTTTT. Translated: CASSYSRGPGELFF.

The chain is built from TRBV27 and TRBJ2-3; tentatively, D is TRBD1 or TRBD2 (5 bases each). The germline V and J ends were trimmed by 1 base and 4 bases, with 9 bases remaining between them. Germline CDR1 is MNHEY and CDR2 is SMNVEV (reference sequence). This CDR3 spans 14 amino acids. The CDR3 DNA reads as TGTGCCAGCAGTTTATGGGGGTTGGCAGATACGCAGTATTTT. Its protein product is CASSLWGLADTQYF.